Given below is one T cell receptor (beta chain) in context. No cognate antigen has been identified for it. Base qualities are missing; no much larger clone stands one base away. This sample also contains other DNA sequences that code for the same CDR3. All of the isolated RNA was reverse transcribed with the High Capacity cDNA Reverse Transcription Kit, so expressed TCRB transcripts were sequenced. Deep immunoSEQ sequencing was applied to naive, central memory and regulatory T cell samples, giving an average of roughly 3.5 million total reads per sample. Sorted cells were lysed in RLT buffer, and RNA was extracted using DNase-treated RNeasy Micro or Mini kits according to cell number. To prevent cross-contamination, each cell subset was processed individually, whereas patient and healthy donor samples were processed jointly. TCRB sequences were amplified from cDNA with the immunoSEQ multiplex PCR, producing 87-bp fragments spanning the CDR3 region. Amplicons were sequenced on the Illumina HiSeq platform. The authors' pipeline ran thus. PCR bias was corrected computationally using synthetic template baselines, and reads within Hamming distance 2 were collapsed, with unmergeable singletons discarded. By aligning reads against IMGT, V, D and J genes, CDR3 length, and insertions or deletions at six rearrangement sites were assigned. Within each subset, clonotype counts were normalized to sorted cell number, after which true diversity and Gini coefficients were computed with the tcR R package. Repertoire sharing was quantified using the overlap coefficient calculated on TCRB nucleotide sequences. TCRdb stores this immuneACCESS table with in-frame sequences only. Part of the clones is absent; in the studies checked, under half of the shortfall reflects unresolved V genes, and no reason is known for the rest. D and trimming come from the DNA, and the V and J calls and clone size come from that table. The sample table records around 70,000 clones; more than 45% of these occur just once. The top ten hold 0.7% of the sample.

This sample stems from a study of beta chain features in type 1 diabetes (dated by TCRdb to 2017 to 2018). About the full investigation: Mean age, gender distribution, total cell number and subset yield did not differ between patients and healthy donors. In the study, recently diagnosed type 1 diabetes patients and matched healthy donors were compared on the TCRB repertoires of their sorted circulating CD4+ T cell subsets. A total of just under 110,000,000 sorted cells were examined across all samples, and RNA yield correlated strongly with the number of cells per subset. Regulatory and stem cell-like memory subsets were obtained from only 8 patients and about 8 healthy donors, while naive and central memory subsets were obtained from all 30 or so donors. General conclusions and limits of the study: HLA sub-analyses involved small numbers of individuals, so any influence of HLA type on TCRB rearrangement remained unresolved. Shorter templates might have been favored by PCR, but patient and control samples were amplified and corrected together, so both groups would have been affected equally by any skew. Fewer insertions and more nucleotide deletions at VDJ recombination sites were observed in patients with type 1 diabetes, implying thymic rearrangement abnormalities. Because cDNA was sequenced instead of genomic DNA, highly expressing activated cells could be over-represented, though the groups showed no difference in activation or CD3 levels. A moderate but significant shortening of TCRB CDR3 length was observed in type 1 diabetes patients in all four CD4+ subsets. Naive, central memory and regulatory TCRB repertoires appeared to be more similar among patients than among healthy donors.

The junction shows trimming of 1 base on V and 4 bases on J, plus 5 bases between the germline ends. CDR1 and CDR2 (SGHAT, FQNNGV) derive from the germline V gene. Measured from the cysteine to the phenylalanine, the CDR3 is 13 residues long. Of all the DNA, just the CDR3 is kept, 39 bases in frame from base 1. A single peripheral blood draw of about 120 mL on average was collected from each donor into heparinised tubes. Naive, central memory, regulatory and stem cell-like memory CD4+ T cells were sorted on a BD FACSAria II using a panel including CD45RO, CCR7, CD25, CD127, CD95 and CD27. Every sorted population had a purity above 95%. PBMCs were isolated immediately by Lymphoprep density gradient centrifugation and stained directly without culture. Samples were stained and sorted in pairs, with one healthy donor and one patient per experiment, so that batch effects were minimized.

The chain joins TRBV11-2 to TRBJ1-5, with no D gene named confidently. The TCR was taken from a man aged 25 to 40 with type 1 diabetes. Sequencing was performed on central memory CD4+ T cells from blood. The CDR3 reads CASSLGENQPQHF. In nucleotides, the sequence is TGTGCCAGCAGCTTAGGGGAGAATCAGCCCCAGCATTTT.